The next 25 T cell receptor beta chains were all read from a single sample in a study of T cells in Graves' hyperthyroidism and ophthalmopathy. Template material for amplifying TCR beta CDR3 regions consisted of RNA transcripts. During a first-round RT-PCR of the TCR CDR3, the HTBI primer set was used. Each CDR3 protein is one row after TCRdb ran MiXCR on the multiplex PCR reads. The sample holds fewer than 700,000 distinct CDR3 sequences, about 17% seen once. The sample comprised blood. These receptors came from a woman in her thirties with Graves' hyperthyroidism.

This clonotype was found many times. The chain carries TRBV28 and TRBJ2-7; 8 nucleotides agree with TRBD1. This CDR3 spans 15 amino acids. CDR1 and CDR2 from the germline V gene are MDHEN and SYDVKM. V lost 6 bases and J lost 2; bases outside the gene matches: 9. CDR3 sequence reads: CASSGTGTGAYEQYF. CDR3 bases: TGTGCCAGCAGCGGAACCGGGACAGGAGCCTACGAGCAGTACTTC. The full variable domain, in which reference TRBV28 and TRBJ2-7 provide the parts outside the CDR3, is DVKVTQSSRYLVKRTGEKVFLECVQDMDHENMFWYRQDPGLGLRLIYFSYDVKMKEKGDIPEGYSVSREKKERFSLILESASTNQTSMYLCASSGTGTGAYEQYFGPGTRLTVT.

The V gene is TRBV29-1, the J gene TRBJ2-7; D is ambiguous. The germline V gene encodes CDR1 SQVTM and CDR2 ANQGSEA. The CDR3 contains 11 residues. Trimming cost V 2 bases and J 3 bases, with 5 bases left between them. The CDR3 region has the DNA TGCAGCGTTGAAATAGGCTACGAGCAGTACTTC. Translating gives CSVEIGYEQYF.

This clonotype was counted many times. The genes are TRBV2 and TRBJ1-2; possibly TRBD1 for D (6 bases). Per germline, CDR1 SNHLY and CDR2 FYNNEI. The V gene lost 1 base and the J gene lost 10 bases, with 10 bases spanning the gap. This CDR3 spans 12 amino acids. CDR3 region: CASSEVGGDYTF. CDR3 bases: TGTGCCAGCAGTGAAGTAGGGGGGGACTACACCTTC.

This clonotype was detected only a few times. This chain uses TRBV5-1 with TRBJ1-5; TRBD1 might be the D (6 bases). V lost 1 base and J lost 5, with 22 bases in between. CDR1 and CDR2 from the germline V gene are SGHRS and YFSETQ. The CDR3 sequence is 18 residues long. This CDR3 is CASSLRTASVFAYQPQHF. CDR3 sequence (DNA): TGCGCCAGCAGCTTGAGGACAGCCTCCGTATTTGCTTATCAGCCCCAGCATTTT.

This clonotype was recorded a few times. The genes are TRBV6-4 and TRBJ2-5, with TRBD2 matching 7 bases. Germline CDR1 is MRHNA and CDR2 is SNTAGT. J was trimmed by 3 bases and V by 3 bases; bases with no gene match: 7. This CDR3 has 15 residues. CDR3 nucleotides: TGTGCCAGCAGTGAACCCGGGACTACTGAAGAGACCCAGTACTTC. Its protein is CASSEPGTTEETQYF.

This clonotype was seen ten or more times. The chain recombines TRBV2 with TRBJ2-3, with D perhaps matching TRBD2 (5 bases). Germline CDR1 and CDR2: SNHLY and FYNNEI. V dropped 6 bases and J dropped 3 bases, with 19 bases sitting between them. The CDR3 sequence is 16 residues long. The CDR3 DNA is TGTGCCAGCAGGGCCCAAGGGAGCGGTGGGACAGATACGCAGTATTTT. It is translated as CASRAQGSGGTDTQYF.

This clonotype was counted at least ten times. The CDR3 region has the DNA TGTGCCAGCAGCACGGGCGGGAGGGCGCATGAGCAGTTCTTC. Residues: CASSTGGRAHEQFF. The chain has TRBV7-2 and TRBJ2-1; 9 bases agree with TRBD2. The CDR3 length is 14 residues. CDR1 and CDR2 (germline): SGHTA, FQGNSA. V lost 5 bases, J lost 8 bases, and 7 bases stayed unmatched.

In this sample, this clonotype turned up a few times. This chain connects TRBV7-8 to TRBJ1-1; no clear D. Trimming removed 6 bases at V and 0 bases at J, with 14 bases between. Germline V gene sequence: CDR1 SGHVS, CDR2 FQNEAQ. CDR3 length: 15 residues. The CDR3 coding sequence is TGTGCCAGCAGTCGAGGGCCGGGGATGAACACTGAAGCTTTCTTT. This encodes CASSRGPGMNTEAFF.

This chain uses TRBV30 with TRBJ2-3; D is possibly TRBD2 (6 bases). Germline CDR1 reads GTSNPN; CDR2 reads SVGIG (reference sequence). The V gene lost 5 bases and the J gene lost 5 bases, with 8 bases spanning the gap. The CDR3 runs 11 residues. The CDR3 nucleotides read TGTGCCTGGGGAGGGGTAGATACGCAGTATTTT. This translates into CAWGGVDTQYF. Filled out from reference TRBV30 and TRBJ2-3, the complete variable domain reads SQTIHQWPATLVQPVGSPLSLECTVEGTSNPNLYWYRQAAGRGLQLLFYSVGIGQISSEVPQNLSASRPQDRQFILSSKKLLLSDSGFYLCAWGGVDTQYFGPGTRLTVL.

The rearrangement uses TRBV29-1 and TRBJ2-2, with TRBD2 identical over 7 bases. V dropped 1 base and J dropped 1; count of bases not matched to a gene: 6. The CDR3 is 16 residues long. Germline loops: CDR1 SQVTM, CDR2 ANQGSEA. DNA for the CDR3: TGCAGCGTTGAAGGGGCGGGAGCGGTGAACACCGGGGAGCTGTTTTTT. It encodes CSVEGAGAVNTGELFF.

This clonotype was found many times. The chain joins TRBV28 to TRBJ2-5; D is possibly TRBD2 (6 bases). In germline, CDR1 is MDHEN, CDR2 SYDVKM. This CDR3 is built from 15 residues. Deletions cut 7 bases from V and 1 base from J, with 16 bases between. In DNA, the CDR3 is TGTGCCAGCATGGGAGGAGGGAGGTCCCAAGAGACCCAGTACTTC. Amino acid sequence: CASMGGGRSQETQYF. Full variable domain (remainder filled in from reference TRBV28 and TRBJ2-5): DVKVTQSSRYLVKRTGEKVFLECVQDMDHENMFWYRQDPGLGLRLIYFSYDVKMKEKGDIPEGYSVSREKKERFSLILESASTNQTSMYLCASMGGGRSQETQYFGPGTRLLVL.

This sequence joins TRBV19 and TRBJ2-1; D call uncertain. The CDR3 is made up of 13 amino acids. Germline assignment: CDR1 LNHDA and CDR2 SQIVND (reference sequence). Trimming shortened V by 4 bases and J by 8 bases, and 12 bases separated the two germline ends. The CDR3 bases are TGTGCCAGTAGTACCCAAGGGCACTATGAGCAGTTCTTC. It is translated as CASSTQGHYEQFF.

This clonotype was recorded a few times. V gene TRBV7-3 combines with J gene TRBJ2-5, with 7 positions matching TRBD2. V lost 3 bases, J lost 3 bases, and 7 bases stayed unmatched. Germline-derived CDR1 and CDR2 are SGHTA and FQGTGA. This CDR3 region has 15 residues. The CDR3 DNA reads TGTGCCAGCAGCTTTAGTAGCGGGTCGAAAGAGACCCAGTACTTC. It codes for CASSFSSGSKETQYF.

This clonotype was detected ten times or more. The chain joins TRBV12-3 or TRBV12-4 to TRBJ1-4; 8 nucleotides line up with TRBD1. CDR3 size: 14 residues. V lost 6 bases to trimming and J lost 4 bases; unmatched junction nucleotides: 4. CDR3 sequence: CASSRTGNNEKLFF. CDR3 DNA: TGTGCCAGCAGCCGGACAGGGAATAATGAAAAACTGTTTTTT.

V gene TRBV20-1 combines with J gene TRBJ2-7; the D gene is possibly TRBD2 (6 bases). Germline V gives CDR1 DFQATT, CDR2 SNEGSKA (reference sequence). V lost 1 base and J lost 1, with 14 bases in between. This CDR3 has 15 residues. The CDR3, as DNA: TGCAGTGCTAGAGCGGGGGAGCGTTTTTCCTACGAGCAGTACTTC. It is translated as CSARAGERFSYEQYF.

V and J are TRBV30 and TRBJ1-6, with 9 bases matching TRBD1. This CDR3 is built from 16 residues. With 2 bases clipped from V and 8 bases from J, the junction kept 10 bases outside the gene matches. Germline loops: CDR1 GTSNPN, CDR2 SVGIG (reference sequence). The CDR3 spells CAWSTGTGRMDSPLHF. CDR3 in DNA: TGTGCCTGGAGTACCGGGACAGGGAGGATGGATTCACCCCTCCACTTT.

This clonotype has ten or more counts. The chain uses TRBV12-3 or TRBV12-4 and TRBJ2-1; D not certain. Trimming took off 9 bases at V and 2 bases at J, with 11 bases between the two ends. The CDR3 covers 13 residues. This CDR3 is CASLGGAYNEQFF. The DNA for the CDR3 is TGTGCCAGTCTAGGTGGGGCCTACAATGAGCAGTTCTTC.

This clonotype was recorded a few times. This rearrangement joins TRBV20-1 to TRBJ2-3; tentatively, D is TRBD1 (5 bases). V was trimmed by 6 bases and J by 0 bases, leaving 16 bases between them. Germline CDR1 is DFQATT and CDR2 is SNEGSKA (reference sequence). This CDR3 comprises 15 residues. The DNA of the CDR3 is TGCAGTGCCCTCACAGGTCTGGCTAGCACAGATACGCAGTATTTT. Residues: CSALTGLASTDTQYF.

A few counts support this clonotype. This rearrangement joins TRBV27 to TRBJ1-5; perhaps TRBD1 as D (6 bases). The CDR3 is made up of 15 amino acids. V lost 8 bases and J lost 5, with 19 bases in between. Germline CDR1 is MNHEY and CDR2 is SMNVEV (reference sequence). CDR3 amino acids: CASRPDRRVYQPQHF. In nucleotides, the CDR3 is TGTGCCAGCCGGCCGGACAGAAGAGTTTATCAGCCCCAGCATTTT.

At least ten counts were recorded for this clonotype. The chain employs TRBV28 and TRBJ1-4; possible D gene TRBD1, 5 bases. CDR1 and CDR2 from the germline V gene are MDHEN and SYDVKM. V gave up 5 bases and J gave up 6 bases, with 13 bases separating them. This CDR3 comprises 14 residues. CDR3 nucleotides: TGTGCCAGCAGTCCGCCGGGACGGCATGAAAAACTGTTTTTT. This translates into CASSPPGRHEKLFF.

The chain employs TRBV28 and TRBJ1-5; D uncertain. The CDR3 is 17 residues long. Germline assignment: CDR1 MDHEN and CDR2 SYDVKM. Deletions cut 5 bases from V and 3 bases from J, with 20 bases between. In DNA form, the CDR3 reads TGTGCCAGCAGTCGTCGAATTAACGCCATGTACAATCAGCCCCAGCATTTT. Protein: CASSRRINAMYNQPQHF.

With respect to this clonotype: Compared with germline, one end of the junction differs, possibly owing to a read error. CDR3 protein: CASSLFRANIEAFF. The CDR3 nucleotides read TGTGCCAGCAGTTTATTCCGGGCGAACATTGAAGCTTTCTTT. The chain carries TRBV28 and TRBJ1-1, with unresolved D. The CDR3 extends over 14 amino acids. CDR1 MDHEN and CDR2 SYDVKM come from the germline V gene.

The chain recombines TRBV12-3 or TRBV12-4 with TRBJ2-1, with D tentatively TRBD2 (6 bases). The CDR3 has 14 residues. V was pared by 6 bases and J by 11 bases, with 20 bases between. The CDR3 region has the DNA TGTGCCAGCAGCCCCGCCGGGCGGGAAAGAAAGCAGTTCTTC. It is translated as CASSPAGRERKQFF.

This clonotype was counted at least ten times. Written as DNA, the CDR3 is TGTGCCAGCAGTGGAAATGAAAACAGCCTGAACACTGAAGCTTTCTTT. Protein sequence: CASSGNENSLNTEAFF. This chain joins TRBV6-1 and TRBJ1-1; D is ambiguous. The CDR3 loop spans 16 amino acids. Germline assignment: CDR1 MNHNS and CDR2 SASEGT. Trimming cost V 4 bases and J 0 bases, with 15 bases left between them.

This clonotype was recorded at least ten times. V is TRBV5-1 and J is TRBJ2-7, with TRBD1 as a possible D gene (6 bases). The germline V and J ends were trimmed by 3 bases and 9 bases, with 19 bases remaining between them. There are 14 residues in the CDR3. The germline V gene has CDR1 SGHRS and CDR2 YFSETQ. CDR3 in DNA: TGCGCCAGCAGCTCCGGGACACCTCGTACGGGGCAGTACTTC. The encoded protein is CASSSGTPRTGQYF.